This TCR beta chain was obtained from a study of neurological immune-mediated disorders. Stated time point: longitudinal time-point 2. 2 million unsorted PBMCs were stored in RNAlater at -80 °C before RNA extraction. This clonotype was detected ten times or more. Its cognate antigen is unknown. Study results and limitations: TCR-beta repertoires seemed private in all groups, with no expanded CDR3 amino acid sequences shared.

The cDNA was generated by 5'RACE with 10-nucleotide random UMIs. Every sequencing run gave over 170 million TCR-beta sequences, taken from 15-18 subjects. TCRdb used MiXCR to reprocess the 5' RACE reads, holding one entry per CDR3 protein. This table has under 50,000 distinct CDR3 sequences, less than 15% appearing once. CDR3 length: 14 residues. The germline V gene has CDR1 SGHTA and CDR2 FQGNSA. V lost 1 base, J lost 7 bases, and 10 bases lay in between. Sequencing used PBMCs. This TCR derives from a male donor with HTLV-1-associated myelopathy (HAM/TSP). The chain uses TRBV7-2 and TRBJ2-2, with D tentatively TRBD1 (6 bases). The CDR3: CASSLEGHVGELFF. In nucleotides, the CDR3 is TGTGCCAGCAGCTTAGAGGGACATGTCGGGGAGCTGTTTTTT.